This T cell receptor beta chain was sequenced for a study of blood T cell repertoires in COVID-19. Study-wide context: Samples came from the United States, Italy and Spain, spanning acute and convalescent COVID-19. T cells, B-cell-depleted T cells, or PBMCs supplied cDNA or gDNA.

In the original processing: Quantification of nucleated cells was approximated via reference gene primer amplification. Only in-frame clones appear in the TCRdb table, and some are missing; sequencing was by immunoSEQ multiplex PCR. V and J calls and clone size are copied from that table; D and trimming were computed from the DNA. Of about 190,000 clones in the sample, less than 80% were seen once. The CDR3 has 17 amino acids. From germline, CDR1 is SNHLY and CDR2 FYNNEI. V dropped 4 bases and J dropped 4; count of bases not matched to a gene: 14. The receptor was isolated from a woman between 45 and 65 years old with acute or convalescent COVID-19. The chain has TRBV2 and TRBJ2-5; 8 nucleotides align to TRBD2. The sample taken for sequencing was peripheral blood. CDR3 DNA sequence: TGTGCCAGCAGTGGGTTTACTAGCGGAAGAGGGGGAGAGACCCAGTACTTC. Its translation is CASSGFTSGRGGETQYF.